This TCR beta chain was recovered during a study of CXCR3-negative and CXCR3-positive naive CD8 T cells. Subsets of CD8+ T cells were each sorted in triplicate at a few hundred thousand cells apiece. Study conclusions and caveats: For memory CD8+ cells diversity was much lower, but both naive subsets had comparably high diversity. TRB CDR3 properties served as the basis for inferring TCR strength, and surface CD5 was comparable between naive subsets. TRBV-TRBJ usage was alike in naive CXCR3-negative and CXCR3-positive cells but differed in memory cells.

Note on this clonotype: What it recognizes is unknown.

In preparing the TRB cDNA libraries, 5' RACE with UMI labels was used. With the 5' RACE reads reprocessed, TCRdb shows one record per CDR3 protein and no DNA. The record lists 45,000 to 55,000 distinct CDR3 sequences, of which the ten most abundant hold about 15%. Germline V gene lookup returns CDR1 SQVTM and CDR2 ANQGSEA. CDR3 length: 13 residues. The receptor was isolated from a human donor in good health. Some clones in this sample may be carry-over from other donors' samples. This chain joins TRBV29-1 and TRBJ2-7; checking the TCRdb D call of TRBD1 is not possible without DNA. Specimen: memory CD8+ T cells from blood. The CDR3 reads CSADSVPGDEQYF.